This T cell receptor (beta chain) derives from a study of regulatory T cells in long-lasting Graves disease. Study-level findings and limits: Researchers examined only peripheral blood and not thyroid tissue.

The germline CDR1 and CDR2 sequences are GTSNPN and SVGIG (reference sequence). V lost 3 bases, J lost 9 bases, and 15 bases lay in between. The CDR3 is made up of 14 amino acids. Construction of the TCR beta libraries employed iRepertoire HTBI primers in conjunction with Arm-PCR of CDR3 regions. TCRdb called the multiplex PCR reads again in MiXCR, with one record for every CDR3 protein. Among hundreds of thousands of distinct CDR3 sequences listed, 14% to 15% were seen once. Time point of the sample: newly diagnosed GD, antithyroid drugs for less than 3 months. The TCR library used RNA extracted from PBMCs. Concerning this clonotype: As yet, its antigen is unknown.

These sequences were also reported in another study, on T cells in Graves' hyperthyroidism and ophthalmopathy.

This sequence was found in a woman aged 35 to 49 with Graves disease. The starting material was peripheral blood mononuclear cells (PBMCs), obtained at new diagnosis, from a patient treated with antithyroid drugs. The chain recombines TRBV30 with TRBJ1-6, with D possibly matching TRBD1 (5 bases). The CDR3 here is CAWRTSGTGSPLHF. The DNA of the CDR3 is TGTGCCTGGAGGACAAGCGGGACGGGTTCACCCCTCCACTTT.